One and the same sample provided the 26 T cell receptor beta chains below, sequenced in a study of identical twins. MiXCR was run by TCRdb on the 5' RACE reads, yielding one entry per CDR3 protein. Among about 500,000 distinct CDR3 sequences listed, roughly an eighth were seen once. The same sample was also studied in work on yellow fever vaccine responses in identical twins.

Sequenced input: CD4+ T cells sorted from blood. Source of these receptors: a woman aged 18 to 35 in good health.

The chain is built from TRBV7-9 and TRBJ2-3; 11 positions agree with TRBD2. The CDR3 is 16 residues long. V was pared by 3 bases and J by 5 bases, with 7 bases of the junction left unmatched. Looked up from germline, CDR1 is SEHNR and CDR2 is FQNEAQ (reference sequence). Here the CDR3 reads CASSFLVAGGRDTQYF. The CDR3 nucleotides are TGTGCCAGCAGCTTCCTGGTAGCGGGGGGGCGAGATACGCAGTATTTT.

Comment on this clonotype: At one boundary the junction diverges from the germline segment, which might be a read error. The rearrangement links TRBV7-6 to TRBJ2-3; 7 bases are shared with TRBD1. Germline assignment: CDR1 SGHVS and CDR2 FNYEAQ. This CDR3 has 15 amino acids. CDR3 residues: CAGSARGPSTDTQYF. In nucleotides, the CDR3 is TGTGCCGGCAGCGCGAGGGGGCCTAGTACAGATACGCAGTATTTT.

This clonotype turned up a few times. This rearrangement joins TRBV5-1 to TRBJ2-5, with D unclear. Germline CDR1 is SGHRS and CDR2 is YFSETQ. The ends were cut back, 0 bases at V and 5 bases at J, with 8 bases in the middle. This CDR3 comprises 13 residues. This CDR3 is CASSLGDVETQYF. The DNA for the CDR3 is TGCGCCAGCAGCTTGGGAGACGTGGAGACCCAGTACTTC.

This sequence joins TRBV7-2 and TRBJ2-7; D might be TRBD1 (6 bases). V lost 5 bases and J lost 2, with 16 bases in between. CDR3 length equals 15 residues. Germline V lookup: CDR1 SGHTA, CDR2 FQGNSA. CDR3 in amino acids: CASSPRQDGTYEQYF. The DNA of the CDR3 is TGTGCCAGCAGCCCACGACAGGACGGTACCTACGAGCAGTACTTC. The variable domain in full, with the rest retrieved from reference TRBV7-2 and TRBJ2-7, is GAGVSQSPSNKVTEKGKDVELRCDPISGHTALYWYRQSLGQGLEFLIYFQGNSAPDKSGLPSDRFSAERTGGSVSTLTIQRTQQEDSAVYLCASSPRQDGTYEQYFGPGTRLTVT.

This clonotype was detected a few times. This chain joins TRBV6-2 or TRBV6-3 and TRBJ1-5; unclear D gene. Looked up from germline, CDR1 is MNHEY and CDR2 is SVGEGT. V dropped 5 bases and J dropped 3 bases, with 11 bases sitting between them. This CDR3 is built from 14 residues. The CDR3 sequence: CASSRDGNNQPQHF. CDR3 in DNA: TGTGCCAGCAGTCGCGACGGAAACAATCAGCCCCAGCATTTT.

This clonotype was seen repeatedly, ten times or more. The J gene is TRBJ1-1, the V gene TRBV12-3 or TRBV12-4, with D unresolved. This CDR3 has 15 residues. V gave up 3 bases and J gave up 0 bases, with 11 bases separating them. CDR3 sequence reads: CASSLRGDLNTEAFF. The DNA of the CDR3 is TGTGCCAGCAGTTTGCGGGGAGACCTGAACACTGAAGCTTTCTTT.

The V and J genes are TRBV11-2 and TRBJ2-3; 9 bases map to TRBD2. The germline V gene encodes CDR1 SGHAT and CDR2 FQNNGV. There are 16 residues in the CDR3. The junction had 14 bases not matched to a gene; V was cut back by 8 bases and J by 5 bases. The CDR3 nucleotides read TGTGCCAGCCGACGACTAGCGGATAACCTAGTAGATACGCAGTATTTT. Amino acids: CASRRLADNLVDTQYF. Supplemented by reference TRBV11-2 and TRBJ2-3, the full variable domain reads EAGVAQSPRYKIIEKRQSVAFWCNPISGHATLYWYQQILGQGPKLLIQFQNNGVVDDSQLPKDRFSAERLKGVDSTLKIQPAKLEDSAVYLCASRRLADNLVDTQYFGPGTRLTVL.

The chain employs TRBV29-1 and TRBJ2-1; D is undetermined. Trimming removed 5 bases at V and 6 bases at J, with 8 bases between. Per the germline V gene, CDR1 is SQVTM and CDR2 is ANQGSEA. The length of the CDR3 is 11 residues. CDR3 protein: CSVQPSNEQFF. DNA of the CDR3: TGCAGCGTTCAACCATCCAATGAGCAGTTCTTC.

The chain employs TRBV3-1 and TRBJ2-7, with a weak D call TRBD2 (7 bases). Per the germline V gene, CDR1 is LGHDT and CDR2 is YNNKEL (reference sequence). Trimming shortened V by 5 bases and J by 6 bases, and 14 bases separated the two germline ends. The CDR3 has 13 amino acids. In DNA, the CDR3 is TGTGCCAGCAGCAGGGCAGGGGAGGGCGAGCAGTACTTC. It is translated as CASSRAGEGEQYF.

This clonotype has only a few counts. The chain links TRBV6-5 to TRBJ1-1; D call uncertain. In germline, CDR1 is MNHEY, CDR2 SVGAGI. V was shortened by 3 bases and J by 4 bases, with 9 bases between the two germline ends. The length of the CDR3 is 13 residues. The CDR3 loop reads CASSYLVGTEAFF. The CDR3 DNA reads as TGTGCCAGCAGTTATCTGGTAGGCACTGAAGCTTTCTTT.

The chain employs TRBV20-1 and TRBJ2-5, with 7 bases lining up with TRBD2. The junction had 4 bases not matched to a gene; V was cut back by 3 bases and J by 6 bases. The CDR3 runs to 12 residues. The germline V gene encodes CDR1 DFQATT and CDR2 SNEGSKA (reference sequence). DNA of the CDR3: TGCAGTGCTAGGCGGGGGATACAGACCCAGTACTTC. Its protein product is CSARRGIQTQYF.

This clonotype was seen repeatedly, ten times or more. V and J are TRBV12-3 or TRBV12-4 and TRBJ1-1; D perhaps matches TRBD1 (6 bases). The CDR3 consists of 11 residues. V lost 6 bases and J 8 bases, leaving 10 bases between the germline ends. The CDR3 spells CASSRTAEAFF. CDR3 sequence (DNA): TGTGCCAGCAGCCGGACAGCCGAAGCTTTCTTT.

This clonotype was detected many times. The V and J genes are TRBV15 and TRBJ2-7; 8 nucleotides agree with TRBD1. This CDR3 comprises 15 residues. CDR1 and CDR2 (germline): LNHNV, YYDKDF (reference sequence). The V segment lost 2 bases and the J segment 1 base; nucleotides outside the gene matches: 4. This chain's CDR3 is CATSRSWTGSYEQYF. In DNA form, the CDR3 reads TGTGCCACCAGCAGATCCTGGACAGGGTCCTACGAGCAGTACTTC.

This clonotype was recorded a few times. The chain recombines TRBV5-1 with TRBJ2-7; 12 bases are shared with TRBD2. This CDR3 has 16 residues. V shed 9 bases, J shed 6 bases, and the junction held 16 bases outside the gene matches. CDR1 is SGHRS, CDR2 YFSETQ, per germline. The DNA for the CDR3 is TGCGCCACCAGGGAGACTAGCGGGGGAACTCTTTTCGAGCAGTACTTC. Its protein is CATRETSGGTLFEQYF.

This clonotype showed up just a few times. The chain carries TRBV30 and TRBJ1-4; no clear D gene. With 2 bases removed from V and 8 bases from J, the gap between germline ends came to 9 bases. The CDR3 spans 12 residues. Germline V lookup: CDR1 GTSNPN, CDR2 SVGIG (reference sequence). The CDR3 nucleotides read TGTGCCTGGAGTACGTGGACCGAAAAACTGTTTTTT. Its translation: CAWSTWTEKLFF.

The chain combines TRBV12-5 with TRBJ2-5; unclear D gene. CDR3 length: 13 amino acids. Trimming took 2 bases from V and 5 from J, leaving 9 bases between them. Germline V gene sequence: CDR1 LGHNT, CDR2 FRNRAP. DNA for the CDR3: TGTGCTAGTGGTTTGTCCCGGACGGAGACCCAGTACTTC. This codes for CASGLSRTETQYF.

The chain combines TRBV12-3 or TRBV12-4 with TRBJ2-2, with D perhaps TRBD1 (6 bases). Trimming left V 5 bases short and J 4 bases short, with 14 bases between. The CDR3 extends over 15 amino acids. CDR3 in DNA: TGTGCCAGCAGTAACAGGGAGTCGGGCACCGGGGAGCTGTTTTTT. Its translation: CASSNRESGTGELFF.

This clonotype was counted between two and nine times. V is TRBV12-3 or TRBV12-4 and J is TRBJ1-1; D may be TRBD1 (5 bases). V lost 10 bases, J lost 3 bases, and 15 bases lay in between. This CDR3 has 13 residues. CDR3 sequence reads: CATGGFGDTEAFF. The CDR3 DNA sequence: TGTGCCACGGGGGGGTTTGGGGACACTGAAGCTTTCTTT.

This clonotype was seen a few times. The CDR3 is CASSPGTSRVNTGELFF. DNA of the CDR3: TGTGCCAGCAGCCCCGGGACTAGCCGCGTGAACACCGGGGAGCTGTTTTTT. J is TRBJ2-2 and V is TRBV7-9; TRBD2 aligns across 9 bases. The V gene's germline CDR1 is SEHNR and CDR2 FQNEAQ (reference sequence). The V gene end was trimmed by 5 bases and the J gene end by 1 base; junction bases not matched to a gene: 8. This CDR3 has 17 residues.

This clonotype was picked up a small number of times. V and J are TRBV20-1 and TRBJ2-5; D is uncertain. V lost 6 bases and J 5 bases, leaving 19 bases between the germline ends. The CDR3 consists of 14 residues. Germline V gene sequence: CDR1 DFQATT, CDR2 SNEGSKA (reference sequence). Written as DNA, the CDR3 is TGCAGTGCACCACCCCGGATGGGGTCCGAGACCCAGTACTTC. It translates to CSAPPRMGSETQYF.

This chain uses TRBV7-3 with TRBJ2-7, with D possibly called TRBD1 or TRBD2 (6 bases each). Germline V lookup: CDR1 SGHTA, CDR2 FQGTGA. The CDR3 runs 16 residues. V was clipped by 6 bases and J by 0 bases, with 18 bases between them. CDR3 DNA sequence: TGTGCCAGCAGTCCCCAAGGGGGGCTAAGCTCCTACGAGCAGTACTTC. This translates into CASSPQGGLSSYEQYF.

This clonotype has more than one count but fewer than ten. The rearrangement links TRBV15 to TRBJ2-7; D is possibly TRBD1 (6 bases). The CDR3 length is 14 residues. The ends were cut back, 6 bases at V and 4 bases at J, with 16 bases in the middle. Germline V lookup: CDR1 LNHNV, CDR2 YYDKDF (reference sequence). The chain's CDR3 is CATSTGMGSYEQYF. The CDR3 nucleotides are TGTGCCACCAGTACAGGGATGGGGTCTTACGAGCAGTACTTC.

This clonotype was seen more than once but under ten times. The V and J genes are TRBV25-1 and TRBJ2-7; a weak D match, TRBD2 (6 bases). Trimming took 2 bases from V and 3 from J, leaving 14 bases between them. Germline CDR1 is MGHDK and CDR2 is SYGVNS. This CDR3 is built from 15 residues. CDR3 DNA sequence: TGTGCCAGCAGTGAACCAGGGAGGAGTAACTACGAGCAGTACTTC. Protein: CASSEPGRSNYEQYF.

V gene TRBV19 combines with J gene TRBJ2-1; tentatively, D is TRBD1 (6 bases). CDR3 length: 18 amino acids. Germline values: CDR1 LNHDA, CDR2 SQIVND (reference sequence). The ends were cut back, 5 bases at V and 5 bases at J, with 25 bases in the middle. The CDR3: CASSRRPPATEGDNEQFF. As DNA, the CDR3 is TGTGCCAGTAGTCGTCGTCCCCCCGCTACTGAGGGGGACAATGAGCAGTTCTTC.

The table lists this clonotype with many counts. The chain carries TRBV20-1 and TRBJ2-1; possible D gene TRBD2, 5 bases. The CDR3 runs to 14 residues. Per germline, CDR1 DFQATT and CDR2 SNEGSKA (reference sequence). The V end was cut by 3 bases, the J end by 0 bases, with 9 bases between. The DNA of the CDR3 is TGCAGTGCTAGGGACTCGAGCTCCTACAATGAGCAGTTCTTC. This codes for CSARDSSSYNEQFF.

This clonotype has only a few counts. CDR3 protein: CASSKWGSSGDQYQETQYF. The CDR3 DNA is TGTGCCAGCAGCAAATGGGGTTCTTCAGGGGACCAGTACCAAGAGACCCAGTACTTC. The gene calls are TRBV21-1 and TRBJ2-5; the table's D gene call, TRBD1, was not cross checked with the DNA. TRBV21-1 is assigned pseudogene status. The CDR3 has 19 amino acids.